The T cell receptor (beta chain) under discussion was sequenced for a study of blood T cell repertoires in COVID-19. Study details: Sites across the United States, Italy and Spain contributed samples from acute and convalescent COVID-19. The cDNA or gDNA used as material had been derived from T cells, B-cell-depleted T cells, or PBMCs.

How the authors handled the data: From reference gene primer amplification, estimates of nucleated cell counts were derived. Clones were sequenced by immunoSEQ multiplex PCR, and TCRdb holds only the in-frame ones, with some missing. V, J and clone size derive from that table, while D and trimming were established from the DNA sequence. The data show hundreds of thousands of clones, approximately 90% seen once. V dropped 0 bases and J dropped 10 bases, with 17 bases sitting between them. The CDR3 loop spans 15 amino acids. The germline CDR1 and CDR2 sequences are SGDLS and YYNGEE. This TCR was sampled from a woman aged 40 to 50 who had recovered from COVID-19. Sequencing was carried out using peripheral blood. This chain joins TRBV9 and TRBJ2-1; tentative D call: TRBD2 (6 bases). As DNA, the CDR3 is TGTGCCAGCAGCGTAGCTACGTGGGGACGGGGGGAGCAGTTCTTC. It translates to CASSVATWGRGEQFF.